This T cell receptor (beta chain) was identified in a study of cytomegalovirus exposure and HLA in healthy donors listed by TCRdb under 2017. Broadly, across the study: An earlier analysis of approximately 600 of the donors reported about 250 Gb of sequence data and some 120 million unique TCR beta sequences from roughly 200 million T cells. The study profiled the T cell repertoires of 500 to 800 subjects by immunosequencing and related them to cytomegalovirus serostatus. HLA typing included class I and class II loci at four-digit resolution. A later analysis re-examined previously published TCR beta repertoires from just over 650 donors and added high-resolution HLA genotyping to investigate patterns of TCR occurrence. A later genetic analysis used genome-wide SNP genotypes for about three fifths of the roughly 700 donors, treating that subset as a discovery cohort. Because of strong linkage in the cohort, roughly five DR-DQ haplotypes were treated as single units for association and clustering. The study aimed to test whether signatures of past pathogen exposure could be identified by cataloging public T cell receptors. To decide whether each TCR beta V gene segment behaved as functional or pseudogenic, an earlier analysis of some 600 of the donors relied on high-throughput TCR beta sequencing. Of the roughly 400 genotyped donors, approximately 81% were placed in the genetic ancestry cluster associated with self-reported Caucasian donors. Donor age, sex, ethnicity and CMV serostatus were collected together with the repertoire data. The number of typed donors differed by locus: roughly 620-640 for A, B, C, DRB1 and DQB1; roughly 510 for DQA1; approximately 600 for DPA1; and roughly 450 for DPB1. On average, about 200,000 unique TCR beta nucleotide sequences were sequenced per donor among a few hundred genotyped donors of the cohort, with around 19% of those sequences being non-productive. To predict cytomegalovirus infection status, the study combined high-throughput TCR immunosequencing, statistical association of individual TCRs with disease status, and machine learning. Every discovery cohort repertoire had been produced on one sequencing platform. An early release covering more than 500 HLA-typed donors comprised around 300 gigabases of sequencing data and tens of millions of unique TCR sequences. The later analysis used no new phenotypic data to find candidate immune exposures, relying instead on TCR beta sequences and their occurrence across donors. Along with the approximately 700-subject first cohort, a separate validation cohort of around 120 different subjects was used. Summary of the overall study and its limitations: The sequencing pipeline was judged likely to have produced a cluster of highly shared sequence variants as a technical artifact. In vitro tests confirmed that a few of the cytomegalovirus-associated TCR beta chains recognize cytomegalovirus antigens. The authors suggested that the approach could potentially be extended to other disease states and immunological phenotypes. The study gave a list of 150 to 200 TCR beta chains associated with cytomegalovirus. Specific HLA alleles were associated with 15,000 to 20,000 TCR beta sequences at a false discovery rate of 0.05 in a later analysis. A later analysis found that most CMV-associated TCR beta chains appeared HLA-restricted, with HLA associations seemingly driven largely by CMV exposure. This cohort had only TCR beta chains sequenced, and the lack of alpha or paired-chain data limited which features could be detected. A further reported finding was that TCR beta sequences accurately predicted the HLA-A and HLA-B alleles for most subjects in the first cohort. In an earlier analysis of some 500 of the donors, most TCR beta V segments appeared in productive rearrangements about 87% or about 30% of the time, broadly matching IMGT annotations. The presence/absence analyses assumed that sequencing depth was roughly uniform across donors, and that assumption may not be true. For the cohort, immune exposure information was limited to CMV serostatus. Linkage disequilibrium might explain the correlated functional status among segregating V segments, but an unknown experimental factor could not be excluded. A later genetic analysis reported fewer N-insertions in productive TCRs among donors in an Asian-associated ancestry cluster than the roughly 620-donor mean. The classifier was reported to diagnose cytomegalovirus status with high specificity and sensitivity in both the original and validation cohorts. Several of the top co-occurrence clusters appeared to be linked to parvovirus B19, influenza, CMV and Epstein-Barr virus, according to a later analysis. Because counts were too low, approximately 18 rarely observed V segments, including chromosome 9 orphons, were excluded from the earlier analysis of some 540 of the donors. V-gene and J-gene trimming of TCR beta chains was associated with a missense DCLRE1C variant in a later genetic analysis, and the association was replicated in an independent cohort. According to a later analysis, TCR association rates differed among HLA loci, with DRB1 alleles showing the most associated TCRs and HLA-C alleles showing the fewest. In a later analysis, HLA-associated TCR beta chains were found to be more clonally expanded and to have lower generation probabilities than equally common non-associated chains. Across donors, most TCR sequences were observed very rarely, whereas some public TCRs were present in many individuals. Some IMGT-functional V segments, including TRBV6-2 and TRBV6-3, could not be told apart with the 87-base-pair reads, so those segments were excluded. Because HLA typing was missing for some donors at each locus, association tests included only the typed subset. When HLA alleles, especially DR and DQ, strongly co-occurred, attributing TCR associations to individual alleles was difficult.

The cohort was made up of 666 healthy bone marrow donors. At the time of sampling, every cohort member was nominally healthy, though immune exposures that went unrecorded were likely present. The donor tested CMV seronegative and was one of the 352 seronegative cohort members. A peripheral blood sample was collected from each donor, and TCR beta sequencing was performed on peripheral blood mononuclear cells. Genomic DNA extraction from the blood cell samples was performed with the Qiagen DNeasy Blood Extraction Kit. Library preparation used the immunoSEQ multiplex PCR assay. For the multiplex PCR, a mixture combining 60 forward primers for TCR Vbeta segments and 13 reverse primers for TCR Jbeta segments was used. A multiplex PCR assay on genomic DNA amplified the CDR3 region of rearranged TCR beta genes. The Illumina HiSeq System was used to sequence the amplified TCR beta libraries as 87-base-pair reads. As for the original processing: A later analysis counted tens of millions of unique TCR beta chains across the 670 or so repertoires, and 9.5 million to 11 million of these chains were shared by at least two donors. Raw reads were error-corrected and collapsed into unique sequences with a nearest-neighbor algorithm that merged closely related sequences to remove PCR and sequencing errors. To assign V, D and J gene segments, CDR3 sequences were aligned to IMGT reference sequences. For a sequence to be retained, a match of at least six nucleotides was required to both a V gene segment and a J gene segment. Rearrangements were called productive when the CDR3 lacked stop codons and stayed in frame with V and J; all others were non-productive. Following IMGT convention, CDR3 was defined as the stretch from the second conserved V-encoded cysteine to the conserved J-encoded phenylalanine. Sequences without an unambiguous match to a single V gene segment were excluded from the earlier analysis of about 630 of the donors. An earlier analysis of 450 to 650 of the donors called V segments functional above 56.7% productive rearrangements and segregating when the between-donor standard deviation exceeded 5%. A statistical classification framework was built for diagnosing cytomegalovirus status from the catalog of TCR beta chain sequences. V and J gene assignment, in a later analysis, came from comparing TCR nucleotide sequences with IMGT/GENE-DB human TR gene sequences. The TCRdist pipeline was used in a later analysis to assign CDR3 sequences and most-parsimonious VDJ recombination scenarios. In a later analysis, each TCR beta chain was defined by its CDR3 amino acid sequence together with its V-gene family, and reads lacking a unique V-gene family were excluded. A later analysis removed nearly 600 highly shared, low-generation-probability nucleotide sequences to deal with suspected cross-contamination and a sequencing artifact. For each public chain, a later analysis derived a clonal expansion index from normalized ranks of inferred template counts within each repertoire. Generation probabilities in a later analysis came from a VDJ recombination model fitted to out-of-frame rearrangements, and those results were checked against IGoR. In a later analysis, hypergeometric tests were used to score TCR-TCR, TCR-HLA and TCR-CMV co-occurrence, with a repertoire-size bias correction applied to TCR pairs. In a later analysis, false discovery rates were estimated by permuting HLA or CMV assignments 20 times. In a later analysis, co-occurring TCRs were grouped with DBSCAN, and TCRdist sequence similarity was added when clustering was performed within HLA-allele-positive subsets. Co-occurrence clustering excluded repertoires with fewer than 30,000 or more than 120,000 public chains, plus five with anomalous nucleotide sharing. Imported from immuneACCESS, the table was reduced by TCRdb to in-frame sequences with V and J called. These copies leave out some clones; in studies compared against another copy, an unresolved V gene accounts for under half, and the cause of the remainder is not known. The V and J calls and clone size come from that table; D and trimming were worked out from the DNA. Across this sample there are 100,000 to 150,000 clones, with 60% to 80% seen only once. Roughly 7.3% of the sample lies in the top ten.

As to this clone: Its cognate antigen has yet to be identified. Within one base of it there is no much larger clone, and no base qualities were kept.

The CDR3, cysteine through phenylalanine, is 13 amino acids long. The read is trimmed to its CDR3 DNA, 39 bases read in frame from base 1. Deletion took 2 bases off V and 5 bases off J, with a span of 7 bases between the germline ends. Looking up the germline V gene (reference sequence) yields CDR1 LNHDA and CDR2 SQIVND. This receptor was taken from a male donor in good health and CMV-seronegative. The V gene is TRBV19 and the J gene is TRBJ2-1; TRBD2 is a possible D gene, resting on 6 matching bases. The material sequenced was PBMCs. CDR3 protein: CASSISGDNEQFF. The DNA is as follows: TGTGCCAGTAGTATATCGGGGGACAATGAGCAGTTCTTC.